This TCR beta chain was sequenced for a study of early T cells in non-severe SARS-CoV-2 infection (dated by TCRdb to about 2021). In terms of the full investigation: Because TCR sequencing was done on bulk RNA from unsorted whole blood, the alpha and beta chains could not be paired. General conclusions and limits of the study: VDJdb matching was skewed toward anti-spike CD8 responses and likely underestimated virus-specific expansions, missing private and CD4 specificities.

This clonotype showed up just a few times. The antigen it binds to is not known. Per-base qualities were not stored, and no clone one base away is much larger. The library relied on 5' RACE. TCRdb shows the sequencer as NextSeq 500. In the TCR library protocol, unique molecular identifiers were attached to individual cDNA molecules to correct for PCR bias and sequencing error. TCR alpha and beta chains were both sequenced, and the abundances of alpha and beta sequences in each sample were closely correlated with each other. The authors' pipeline ran thus. V gene, J gene and CDR3 annotation of TCR sequences was performed with Decombinator V4. TCRs were defined as expanded if a significant change between any two time points was detected under a Poisson model with p below 0.0001. TCR abundances were normalised to the total number of TCRs sequenced per sample and were expressed as counts per million. A search of VDJdb, accessed on 1 November 2021, was run for TCRs annotated to CMV, EBV and SARS-CoV-2, with TCRs annotated for multiple antigens excluded. The public reads were reprocessed in TCRdb via fastp at Q25 and MiXCR, keeping in-frame beta chains. Each entry merges the rows of one CDR3 protein and shows their most common DNA and genes. None of the V and J calls come from the authors' own analysis; TCRdb made them. The sample profile shows roughly 66,000 distinct CDR3 sequences; approximately 9% of them were found once. About 3.5% of the sample is held by the ten biggest clonotypes.

The study was a case-control design nested within a healthcare worker cohort in London, UK, with weekly nasopharyngeal swab PCR tests and blood sampling. Healthcare workers were recruited during the week of the UK lockdown, between 23 and 31 March 2020, and followed weekly for up to 16 weeks. Material: whole blood. The source of this sequence is an adult who was a healthcare worker with PCR-confirmed SARS-CoV-2 infection or an uninfected control (not recorded which).

The nucleotides are TGTGCCAGCAGCCCTTATTCGACAGCAACCTACGAGCAGTACTTC. The resulting protein is CASSPYSTATYEQYF. The V and J genes are TRBV7-9 and TRBJ2-7, with TRBD1 tentatively as D gene (5 bases match). CDR1 and CDR2 (SEHNR, FQNEAQ) derive from the germline V gene (reference sequence). V is clipped by 5 bases and J by 2 bases, and the sequence between their germline boundaries is 16 bases long. Reading from cysteine to phenylalanine, the CDR3 counts 15 amino acids. CDR3 DNA is the only sequence kept; it has 45 bases, read in frame from the first base.